The clone carrying this TCR beta chain was counted at least ten times. The antigen is undetermined. The data are from a study of T cells in Graves' hyperthyroidism and ophthalmopathy. Background on the study: At the time of initial diagnosis and before any treatment, peripheral blood was collected. General study points: A median around six months before onset, the model predicted ophthalmopathy.

Losses at the gene ends were 6 bases for V and 8 bases for J; bases not matched to a gene: 7. The CDR3 totals 13 residues. Uncontrolled infection, other autoimmune disease, pregnancy or lactation barred patients from enrollment. It was approximately 9.7 ml of fresh peripheral blood that supplied the PBMCs. Authors of the study amplified TCR beta CDR3 regions from RNA transcripts. The HTBI primer set was used in a first-round RT-PCR of the TCR CDR3. TCRdb re-derived calls from the multiplex PCR reads in MiXCR, one entry per CDR3 protein. The sample has roughly 240,000 distinct CDR3 sequences; about 25% are singletons.

V usage is TRBV12-3 or TRBV12-4 and J usage is TRBJ1-2; 9 nucleotides align to TRBD1. Sample: blood. The TCR originated in a woman between 40 and 55 years old with Graves' ophthalmopathy. The CDR3 spells CASSPGQGRGYTF. DNA of the CDR3: TGTGCCAGCAGCCCGGGACAGGGTCGGGGCTACACCTTC.